One and the same sample provided the 18 T cell receptor beta chains below, sequenced in a study of blood T cell repertoires in COVID-19 (dated by TCRdb to 2020 to 2022). The library was built by means of the immunoSEQ multiplex PCR assay. The table was pulled from immuneACCESS by TCRdb, which kept in-frame rearrangements only. Such tables lose some clones; where checked, under half of the loss comes from unresolved V genes, and the rest has no known cause. For this sample there are some 140,000 clones; around nine tenths appear just once. The ten biggest clones cover 18% of the sample. The sample was peripheral blood. These receptors all stem from a middle-aged man with active or convalescent COVID-19.

In this sample, this clone turned up a few times. The rearrangement links TRBV5-1 to TRBJ2-1; 10 positions agree with TRBD2. J gave up 4 bases and V 0 bases, and 7 bases lay outside the gene matches. The CDR3 runs to 17 residues. CDR1 and CDR2 from the germline V gene are SGHRS and YFSETQ. CDR3 in DNA: TGCGCCAGCAGCTTGGGAGGTAGCGGGAGGAGTTACAATGAGCAGTTCTTC. Amino acid sequence: CASSLGGSGRSYNEQFF.

The CDR3 coding sequence is TGTGCCAGCAGTGAATCCCGGACAGGGGGAGAGACCCAGTACTTC. Amino acids: CASSESRTGGETQYF. The chain recombines TRBV25-1 with TRBJ2-5; 10 nucleotides match TRBD1. Germline V gene data show CDR1 as MGHDK and CDR2 as SYGVNS. Losses at the gene ends were 1 base for V and 4 bases for J; bases not matched to a gene: 3. The length of the CDR3 is 15 residues.

J is TRBJ1-6 and V is TRBV2; TRBD1 matches at 7 bases. The CDR3 has 15 amino acids. Trimming took 4 bases from V and 7 from J; bases not matched to a gene: 7. Looked up from germline, CDR1 is SNHLY and CDR2 is FYNNEI. For the CDR3, the DNA is TGTGCCAGCAGTGTAGAAGGGGGCGTGAATTCACCCCTCCACTTT. Residues: CASSVEGGVNSPLHF.

This chain joins TRBV15 and TRBJ1-5, with 8 bases aligning to TRBD1. The V gene's germline CDR1 is LNHNV and CDR2 YYDKDF (reference sequence). The J segment lost 6 bases and the V segment lost 6 bases, leaving 10 bases of the junction unmatched. The CDR3 runs to 15 residues. Written as DNA, the CDR3 is TGTGCCACCAGTACGGCGACAGGGGCGGGTCAGCCCCAGCATTTT. Amino acids: CATSTATGAGQPQHF.

V usage is TRBV6-1 and J usage is TRBJ2-5; TRBD2 aligns across 7 bases. The CDR3 covers 13 residues. Looked up from germline, CDR1 is MNHNS and CDR2 is SASEGT. V was pared by 3 bases and J by 7 bases, with 5 bases of the junction left unmatched. The CDR3 loop is CASSESGKGTQYF. The CDR3 coding sequence is TGTGCCAGCAGTGAGAGCGGGAAAGGGACCCAGTACTTC.

This clone was recorded only once. This chain joins TRBV29-1 and TRBJ2-1; maybe TRBD2 (5 bases). Trimming left V 4 bases short and J 8 bases short, with 12 bases between. CDR3 length equals 12 residues. Germline loops: CDR1 SQVTM, CDR2 ANQGSEA. CDR3 bases: TGCAGCGTTGGTCGGGGTTTCGATGAGCAGTTCTTC. This translates into CSVGRGFDEQFF.

V usage is TRBV30 and J usage is TRBJ1-1; the D is unclear. Germline-derived CDR1 and CDR2 are GTSNPN and SVGIG (reference sequence). This CDR3 has 14 amino acids. V dropped 1 base and J dropped 0 bases, with 9 bases sitting between them. CDR3 residues: CAWSGDNLNTEAFF. CDR3 in DNA: TGTGCCTGGAGTGGTGACAACCTGAACACTGAAGCTTTCTTT.

The chain uses TRBV6-2 or TRBV6-3 and TRBJ2-2, with 8 bases aligning to TRBD1. J lost 1 base, V lost 2 bases, and 3 bases had no gene match. This CDR3 region has 16 residues. In germline, CDR1 is MNHEY, CDR2 SVGEGT. DNA for the CDR3: TGTGCCAGCAGTTACCCCACAGGGGGGAACACCGGGGAGCTGTTTTTT. Amino acid sequence: CASSYPTGGNTGELFF.

The chain has TRBV29-1 and TRBJ2-3; 7 nucleotides align to TRBD1. The trim removed 3 bases at V and 7 bases at J, leaving 16 bases unmatched. Per the germline V gene, CDR1 is SQVTM and CDR2 is ANQGSEA. The CDR3 runs 16 residues. The CDR3 here is CSVDPSGRGSKNTQYF. The CDR3 coding sequence is TGCAGCGTTGACCCCTCAGGCAGGGGGTCTAAGAATACGCAGTATTTT.

The chain combines TRBV5-4 with TRBJ1-6, with D maybe TRBD1 (5 bases). The CDR3 totals 15 residues. Looked up from germline, CDR1 is SGHNT and CDR2 is YYREEE (reference sequence). V was pared by 0 bases and J by 9 bases, with 13 bases between. Here the CDR3 DNA reads TGTGCCAGCAGCTTGGGGCAGGGATTTGGTTCACCCCTCCACTTT. It is translated as CASSLGQGFGSPLHF.

The rearrangement uses TRBV19 and TRBJ2-5; possibly TRBD1 for D (6 bases). Germline loops: CDR1 LNHDA, CDR2 SQIVND (reference sequence). V was pared by 2 bases and J by 4 bases, with 17 bases between. The CDR3 totals 16 residues. CDR3 nucleotide sequence: TGTGCCAGTAGTATACAGGTTGACAGGCAAGGAGAGACCCAGTACTTC. It translates to CASSIQVDRQGETQYF.

The chain uses TRBV6-6 and TRBJ1-1; D is ambiguous. The CDR3 has 12 residues. The germline V and J ends were trimmed by 4 bases and 1 base, with 4 bases remaining between them. CDR1 is MNHNY, CDR2 SVGAGI, per germline (reference sequence). CDR3 in amino acids: CASSLANTEAFF. As DNA, the CDR3 is TGTGCCAGCAGTTTAGCGAACACTGAAGCTTTCTTT.

The chain recombines TRBV30 with TRBJ2-5, with TRBD2 matching 10 bases. The CDR3 is 18 residues long. V shed 2 bases, J shed 7 bases, and the junction held 19 bases outside the gene matches. The germline CDR1 and CDR2 sequences are GTSNPN and SVGIG (reference sequence). The CDR3 nucleotides are TGTGCCTGGAGTTCCTCAATAGGGGGGAGCGGGAGGGCCGGGACCCAGTACTTC. Amino acid sequence: CAWSSSIGGSGRAGTQYF.

The V call is TRBV7-7, the J call TRBJ2-7, with D tentatively TRBD2 (5 bases). The V end lost 5 bases, the J end lost 2 bases, and 31 bases lay between the germline ends. In germline, CDR1 is SSHAT, CDR2 FNYEAQ (reference sequence). There are 20 residues in the CDR3. CDR3 amino acids: CASSLPLDIQFEGPTYEQYF. The CDR3 region has the DNA TGTGCCAGCAGCCTCCCTTTAGACATACAGTTCGAGGGCCCTACCTACGAGCAGTACTTC. The whole variable domain, remainder taken from reference TRBV7-7 and TRBJ2-7, is GAGVSQSPRYKVTKRGQDVTLRCDPISSHATLYWYQQALGQGPEFLTYFNYEAQPDKSGLPSDRFSAERPEGSISTLTIQRTEQRDSAMYRCASSLPLDIQFEGPTYEQYFGPGTRLTVT.

This clone was seen a single time. V usage is TRBV12-3 or TRBV12-4 and J usage is TRBJ1-3; D gene unclear. V gave up 8 bases and J gave up 4 bases, with 12 bases separating them. This CDR3 has 13 residues. Here the CDR3 reads CASARQSGNTIYF. The CDR3 region has the DNA TGTGCCAGCGCTAGGCAATCAGGAAACACCATATATTTT.

The rearrangement links TRBV27 to TRBJ1-1, with 8 bases aligning to TRBD1. V lost 3 bases, J lost 5 bases, and 11 bases stayed unmatched. CDR3 size: 16 residues. Germline CDR1 is MNHEY and CDR2 is SMNVEV (reference sequence). CDR3 loop: CASSLTRRYRGTEAFF. The CDR3 DNA reads TGTGCCAGCAGTTTGACGCGTAGGTACAGGGGGACTGAAGCTTTCTTT.

This clone was recorded once. The rearrangement uses TRBV9 and TRBJ2-2; 8 nucleotides match TRBD2. Per germline, CDR1 SGDLS and CDR2 YYNGEE. This CDR3 has 15 residues. J was trimmed by 6 bases and V by 5 bases; bases with no gene match: 9. CDR3 region: CASSPAPGRAGELFF. The CDR3 DNA reads TGTGCCAGCAGTCCGGCGCCCGGGAGGGCCGGGGAGCTGTTTTTT.

The genes are TRBV5-1 and TRBJ2-1; 7 nucleotides agree with TRBD1. The CDR3 consists of 14 residues. The germline V gene encodes CDR1 SGHRS and CDR2 YFSETQ. V shed 3 bases and J 4 bases; nucleotides not matched to a gene: 4. The CDR3 sequence: CASSSGQPYNEQFF. Here the CDR3 DNA reads TGCGCCAGCAGCTCGGGACAGCCTTACAATGAGCAGTTCTTC.